This T cell receptor beta chain appears in the sequencing data of a study of blood T cell repertoires in COVID-19. Study summary: Sites in the United States, Italy and Spain provided acute and convalescent COVID-19 samples. The analysed material was cDNA or gDNA that came from T cells, B-cell-depleted T cells, or PBMCs.

The CDR3 sequence is 14 residues long. Trimming cost V 7 bases and J 6 bases; bases outside gene matches: 7. CDR1 is MNHEY, CDR2 SMNVEV, per germline (reference sequence). In the original workflow: Estimation of nucleated cell counts was performed using reference gene primer amplification. Sequencing was performed with immunoSEQ multiplex PCR; in TCRdb, only in-frame clones are kept and a portion is missing. V, J and clone size are those of that table, while D and trimming were read from the DNA. The sample includes tens of thousands of clones, more than 75% seen only once; the top ten take roughly 14%.

This chain uses TRBV27 with TRBJ2-3; 10 bases are a match to TRBD2. The TCR was taken from a human donor in a cohort sampled during active COVID-19. The donor label of this sample is uncertain. Material for sequencing was peripheral blood. In nucleotides, the CDR3 is TGTGCCAGCAACCATGATAGCGGGGGGGATACGCAGTATTTT. It translates to CASNHDSGGDTQYF.